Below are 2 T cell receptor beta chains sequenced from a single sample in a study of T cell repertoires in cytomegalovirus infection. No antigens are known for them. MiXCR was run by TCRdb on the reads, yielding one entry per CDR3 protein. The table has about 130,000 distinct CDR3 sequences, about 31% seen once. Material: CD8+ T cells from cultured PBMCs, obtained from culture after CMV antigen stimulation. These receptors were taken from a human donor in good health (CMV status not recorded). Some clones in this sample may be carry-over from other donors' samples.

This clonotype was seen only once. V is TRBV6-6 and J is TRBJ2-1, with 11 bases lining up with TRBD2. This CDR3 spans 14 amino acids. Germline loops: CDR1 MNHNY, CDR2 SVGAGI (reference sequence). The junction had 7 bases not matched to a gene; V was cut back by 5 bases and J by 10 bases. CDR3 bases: TGTGCCAGCAGTCCCTGGACTAGCGGGCCCGAGCAGTTCTTC. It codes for CASSPWTSGPEQFF.

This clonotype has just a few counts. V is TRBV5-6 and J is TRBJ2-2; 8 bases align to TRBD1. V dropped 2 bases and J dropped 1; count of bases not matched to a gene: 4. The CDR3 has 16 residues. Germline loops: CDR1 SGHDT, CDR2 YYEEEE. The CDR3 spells CASSFTGGMNTGELFF. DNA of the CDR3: TGTGCCAGCAGCTTCACAGGGGGTATGAACACCGGGGAGCTGTTTTTT.